These 31 T cell receptor beta chains were sequenced from one sample in a study of human T cells and chemical hapten exposure. The time point is: pre-sensitization, week 0. Treatment meaning: therapeutic diphenylcyclopropenone sensitization with weekly scalp DPC. The starting material, unfractionated whole blood, was used for total RNA extraction. TCRdb analysed the RACE reads with MiXCR anew, one entry per CDR3 protein. The profile shows tens of thousands of distinct CDR3 sequences, 10% of them singletons. This material consisted of whole blood, taken in connection with sensitization to the hapten diphenylcyclopropenone (DPC). These receptors were taken from a man aged 50 or older with alopecia areata. Some clones in this sample may be carry-over from other donors' samples.

This clonotype has more than one count but fewer than ten. The chain recombines TRBV7-8 with TRBJ2-5; 9 nucleotides agree with TRBD1. After removal of 5 bases from V and 4 bases from J, the junction contained 8 bases not matched to a gene. Germline values: CDR1 SGHVS, CDR2 FQNEAQ. The CDR3 extends over 15 amino acids. The DNA of the CDR3 is TGTGCCAGCAGCCCGATTGACAGGGGGGTAGAGACCCAGTACTTC. This gives the protein CASSPIDRGVETQYF. Looking up the rest from reference TRBV7-8 and TRBJ2-5 gives the full variable domain: GAGVSQSPRYKVAKRGQDVALRCDPISGHVSLFWYQQALGQGPEFLTYFQNEAQLDKSGLPSDRFFAERPEGSVSTLKIQRTQQEDSAVYLCASSPIDRGVETQYFGPGTRLLVL.

Ten or more counts support this clonotype. One junction end does not reproduce the germline sequence, and a read error may be involved. The CDR3 loop is CASSGSENTIYF. CDR3 DNA: TGTGCCAGCAGTGGATCTGAAAACACCATATATTTT. This chain joins TRBV12-3 or TRBV12-4 and TRBJ1-3; no clear D gene. The CDR3 consists of 12 residues.

This clonotype was detected many times. As DNA, the CDR3 is TGTGCCAGCAGCTTCCGAAGCTCCGAGCAGTACTTC. This gives the protein CASSFRSSEQYF. The genes are TRBV11-3 and TRBJ2-7; no reliable D call. V lost 3 bases, J lost 6 bases, and 9 bases lay in between. The CDR3 extends over 12 amino acids. CDR1 and CDR2 (germline): SGHNT, YENEEA.

This clonotype was counted at least ten times. The chain couples TRBV6-2 or TRBV6-3 to TRBJ1-1; D is undetermined. CDR3 size: 12 residues. Germline loops: CDR1 MNHEY, CDR2 SVGEGT. Trimming cost V 5 bases and J 11 bases, with 15 bases left between them. The CDR3 is CASSTPAGWAFF. The CDR3, as DNA: TGTGCCAGCAGTACCCCCGCAGGATGGGCTTTCTTT.

This clonotype has a count of ten or more. The chain combines TRBV12-3 or TRBV12-4 with TRBJ1-2; the D is unclear. V was cut by 6 bases and J by 4 bases, with 12 bases left in between. There are 13 residues in the CDR3. CDR3 nucleotides: TGTGCCAGCAGCCATGGCAGTGGCTATGGCTACACCTTC. This translates into CASSHGSGYGYTF.

The V gene is TRBV7-2, the J gene TRBJ2-7; 9 bases agree with TRBD1. This CDR3 has 15 residues. From germline, CDR1 is SGHTA and CDR2 FQGNSA. The V and J ends lost 6 bases and 6 bases, in that order; junction bases with no gene match: 12. This chain's CDR3 is CASRVTGTGNGEQYF. CDR3 in DNA: TGTGCCAGCAGAGTTACCGGGACAGGGAATGGCGAGCAGTACTTC. Full variable domain (outside the CDR3, taken from reference TRBV7-2 and TRBJ2-7): GAGVSQSPSNKVTEKGKDVELRCDPISGHTALYWYRQSLGQGLEFLIYFQGNSAPDKSGLPSDRFSAERTGGSVSTLTIQRTQQEDSAVYLCASRVTGTGNGEQYFGPGTRLTVT.

Many counts were recorded for this clonotype. The J gene is TRBJ2-7, the V gene TRBV5-1; 8 bases fit TRBD2. Losses at the gene ends were 3 bases for V and 2 bases for J; bases not matched to a gene: 4. Looked up from germline, CDR1 is SGHRS and CDR2 is YFSETQ. CDR3 length: 14 amino acids. The CDR3 loop is CASSYTSGTYEQYF. CDR3 nucleotide sequence: TGCGCCAGCAGCTACACTAGCGGCACCTACGAGCAGTACTTC.

This clonotype was observed many times. The V and J genes are TRBV12-2 and TRBJ2-1; the table calls TRBD2, which could not be checked here. TRBV12-2 is termed a pseudogene. The CDR3 is 16 amino acids. The CDR3 DNA reads TGTGCAAGTCGCTTAACGCGACTAGCGGGATACCATGAGCAGTTCTTC. It codes for CASRLTRLAGYHEQFF.

V and J are TRBV7-9 and TRBJ2-1; D gene unclear. Germline-derived CDR1 and CDR2 are SEHNR and FQNEAQ (reference sequence). This CDR3 region has 13 residues. Trimming removed 1 base at V and 15 bases at J, with 16 bases between. Written as DNA, the CDR3 is TGTGCCAGCAGCTTAGGCTTCAGGACCCGGCCGTTCTTC. Translated: CASSLGFRTRPFF.

Note on this clonotype: Germline is not matched at one junction end, which may reflect a read error. The gene calls are TRBV7-9 and TRBJ2-2; TRBD2 is a possible D gene (6 bases). There are 15 residues in the CDR3. CDR1 is SEHNR, CDR2 FQNEAQ, per germline (reference sequence). The CDR3: CPSSSGEDLHGELFF. The CDR3 coding sequence is TGTCCCAGCAGCTCTGGGGAGGACCTCCACGGGGAGCTGTTTTTT.

At least ten counts were recorded for this clonotype. The chain has TRBV5-1 and TRBJ2-1, with 9 nucleotides matching TRBD1. With V trimmed by 0 bases and J by 4 bases, 5 bases remained unmatched. The CDR3 length is 16 residues. CDR1 is SGHRS and CDR2 is YFSETQ in the germline V gene. The CDR3 DNA is TGCGCCAGCAGCTTGGGCGGGACAGGGATTTACAATGAGCAGTTCTTC. Amino acids: CASSLGGTGIYNEQFF.

This clonotype has ten or more counts. The chain couples TRBV11-2 to TRBJ2-7; D gene ambiguous. Germline values: CDR1 SGHAT, CDR2 FQNNGV. V was cut by 5 bases and J by 6 bases, with 20 bases left in between. This CDR3 has 15 residues. CDR3: CASSLTASPSVEQYF. In DNA form, the CDR3 reads TGTGCCAGCAGCCTAACGGCTAGTCCTTCGGTCGAGCAGTACTTC.

The CDR3 sequence is CASSQKGGTSATGELFF. The CDR3 coding sequence is TGCGCCAGCAGCCAAAAGGGGGGGACGAGTGCCACCGGGGAGCTGTTTTTT. This chain links TRBV4-3 with TRBJ2-2; maybe TRBD2 (7 bases). The germline gives CDR1 LGHNA, CDR2 YSLEER. V dropped 2 bases and J dropped 4 bases, with 17 bases sitting between them. This CDR3 is built from 17 residues.

Ten or more counts support this clonotype. The chain joins TRBV5-1 to TRBJ2-1; TRBD1 matches 11 bases. Germline CDR1 and CDR2: SGHRS and YFSETQ. The CDR3 totals 15 residues. V lost 2 bases and J lost 8; bases outside the gene matches: 6. The CDR3 loop reads CASSFGQGAFDEQFF. CDR3 coding DNA: TGCGCCAGCAGCTTCGGACAGGGGGCTTTCGATGAGCAGTTCTTC.

This clonotype was detected many times. V and J are TRBV21-1 and TRBJ2-2; TRBD2, the D gene given by the table, was not confirmed from the DNA. TRBV21-1 is termed a pseudogene. This CDR3 comprises 17 residues. This CDR3 reads CASSKGLAGANTGELFF. The CDR3 DNA reads TGTGCCAGCAGCAAAGGACTAGCGGGAGCGAACACCGGGGAGCTGTTTTTT.

This clonotype was counted many times. The chain is built from TRBV6-2 or TRBV6-3 and TRBJ2-1; 11 bases map to TRBD2. Trimming took 2 bases from V and 9 from J; bases not matched to a gene: 9. This CDR3 contains 16 residues. Per the germline V gene, CDR1 is MNHEY and CDR2 is SVGEGT. The CDR3 sequence is CASSYGVLAGVIEQFF. CDR3 bases: TGTGCCAGCAGTTACGGAGTACTAGCGGGAGTGATTGAGCAGTTCTTC.

The rearrangement links TRBV20-1 to TRBJ2-3, with TRBD2 identical over 7 bases. CDR3 size: 14 residues. With 6 bases clipped from V and 6 bases from J, the junction kept 12 bases outside the gene matches. Germline V gives CDR1 DFQATT, CDR2 SNEGSKA (reference sequence). In DNA form, the CDR3 reads TGCAGTGCAGATTACGGACTAGGTTGGGATACGCAGTATTTT. Translating it yields CSADYGLGWDTQYF.

This clonotype was recorded at least ten times. The chain links TRBV12-3 or TRBV12-4 to TRBJ2-2; D is undetermined. The V and J ends lost 1 base and 5 bases respectively, with 8 bases between them. The CDR3 contains 14 residues. The CDR3 here is CASSLGLGTGELFF. The CDR3 coding sequence is TGTGCCAGCAGTTTAGGCCTCGGGACCGGGGAGCTGTTTTTT.

In its sample, this clonotype was seen many times. The gene calls are TRBV10-1 and TRBJ1-2; tentative D call: TRBD1 (5 bases). Trimming shortened V by 6 bases and J by 2 bases, and 10 bases separated the two germline ends. Germline lookup yields CDR1 WNHNN and CDR2 SYGVQD (reference sequence). The CDR3 totals 13 residues. Written as DNA, the CDR3 is TGCGCCAGCAGCCCCGGGACCAACTATGGCTACACCTTC. Its translation is CASSPGTNYGYTF.

This clonotype was seen repeatedly, ten times or more. The J gene is TRBJ2-1, the V gene TRBV30, with D unresolved. Trimming took 0 bases from V and 4 from J, leaving 16 bases between them. Per germline, CDR1 GTSNPN and CDR2 SVGIG (reference sequence). CDR3 length equals 16 residues. CDR3 nucleotide sequence: TGTGCCTGGAGTGTCCCAATAATAGGCGCTTACAATGAGCAGTTCTTC. The encoded protein is CAWSVPIIGAYNEQFF.

The DNA of the CDR3 is TGCAGCGTTGAAGGGCTGGACACTGAAGCTTTCTTT. It specifies CSVEGLDTEAFF. The chain carries TRBV29-1 and TRBJ1-1, with D unclear. Germline V CDR1 and CDR2: SQVTM, ANQGSEA. V was trimmed by 1 base and J by 3 bases, leaving 6 bases between them. CDR3 length: 12 amino acids.

This clonotype was observed a handful of times. J is TRBJ2-3 and V is TRBV20-1; 11 bases align to TRBD2. The germline V gene has CDR1 DFQATT and CDR2 SNEGSKA (reference sequence). This CDR3 has 13 amino acids. The trim removed 4 bases at V and 7 bases at J, leaving 4 bases unmatched. The CDR3 sequence is CSAILAGVNTQYF. DNA for the CDR3: TGCAGTGCTATACTAGCGGGAGTAAATACGCAGTATTTT.

This clonotype was counted many times. The J gene is TRBJ2-1, the V gene TRBV15, with D possibly being TRBD1 or TRBD2 (5 bases each). The CDR3 spans 13 residues. The germline gives CDR1 LNHNV, CDR2 YYDKDF (reference sequence). The V and J ends lost 0 bases and 10 bases respectively, with 10 bases between them. CDR3 bases: TGTGCCACCAGCAGAGATATAGGGGAGGAGCAGTTCTTC. It translates to CATSRDIGEEQFF.

This clonotype has a count of ten or more. The chain combines TRBV12-3 or TRBV12-4 with TRBJ1-2, with 7 nucleotides matching TRBD1. CDR3 length: 14 residues. V was clipped by 6 bases and J by 4 bases; unmatched bases: 8. The CDR3 DNA sequence: TGTGCCAGCAGATCAGGGGGGGTTCGCTATGGCTACACCTTC. Translated, it gives CASRSGGVRYGYTF.

The chain has TRBV29-1 and TRBJ1-2; D may be TRBD1 (5 bases). The CDR3 contains 13 residues. CDR1 SQVTM and CDR2 ANQGSEA come from the germline V gene. The V gene lost 6 bases and the J gene lost 4 bases, with 15 bases spanning the gap. This CDR3 reads CSVGPTTVYGYTF. The CDR3 nucleotides read TGCAGCGTCGGACCTACGACAGTCTATGGCTACACCTTC. The whole variable domain, remainder taken from reference TRBV29-1 and TRBJ1-2, is SAVISQKPSRDICQRGTSLTIQCQVDSQVTMMFWYRQQPGQSLTLIATANQGSEATYESGFVIDKFPISRPNLTFSTLTVSNMSPEDSSIYLCSVGPTTVYGYTFGSGTRLTVV.

This clonotype was seen more than once but under ten times. The chain links TRBV6-2 or TRBV6-3 to TRBJ2-7; the D gene is possibly TRBD2 (5 bases). The V end was cut by 4 bases, the J end by 2 bases, with 12 bases between. CDR1 is MNHEY and CDR2 is SVGEGT in the germline V gene. The CDR3 runs 14 residues. CDR3 coding DNA: TGTGCCAGCAGTTTGTCGGGGATTCCCTACGAGCAGTACTTC. As protein: CASSLSGIPYEQYF.

This clonotype has just one count. The chain combines TRBV20-1 with TRBJ2-3; the match to TRBD2 covers 9 bases. The CDR3 spans 15 residues. The germline V gene has CDR1 DFQATT and CDR2 SNEGSKA (reference sequence). The junction had 4 bases not matched to a gene; V was cut back by 2 bases and J by 1 base. This CDR3 reads CSARPRLAGTDTQYF. CDR3 DNA sequence: TGCAGTGCTAGACCACGACTAGCGGGCACAGATACGCAGTATTTT.

This clonotype has at least ten counts. J is TRBJ2-7 and V is TRBV9; tentative D call: TRBD1 (5 bases). CDR1 is SGDLS and CDR2 is YYNGEE in the germline V gene. Trimming stripped 0 bases from V and 5 bases from J, with 12 bases between. The CDR3 length is 14 residues. The CDR3 nucleotides read TGTGCCAGCAGCGTAGACGTCAGGGCGGACGAGCAGTACTTC. Translated, it gives CASSVDVRADEQYF.

The sample holds many counts of this clonotype. The V and J genes are TRBV9 and TRBJ2-2; TRBD2 matches 11 bases. J gave up 4 bases and V 3 bases, and 5 bases lay outside the gene matches. This CDR3 contains 16 residues. Germline V gene sequence: CDR1 SGDLS, CDR2 YYNGEE. CDR3 DNA sequence: TGTGCCAGCAGCGAACTAGCGGGAGTGAGCACCGGGGAGCTGTTTTTT. Translation: CASSELAGVSTGELFF. The full variable domain, completed using reference TRBV9 and TRBJ2-2, is DSGVTQTPKHLITATGQRVTLRCSPRSGDLSVYWYQQSLDQGLQFLIQYYNGEERAKGNILERFSAQQFPDLHSELNLSSLELGDSALYFCASSELAGVSTGELFFGEGSRLTVL.

On this clonotype: A much larger clone differs by one base, so this may be a read error. This chain links TRBV6-5 with TRBJ1-4, with D possibly matching TRBD1 (6 bases). Germline lookup yields CDR1 MNHEY and CDR2 SVGAGI. There are 15 residues in the CDR3. V lost 5 bases, J lost 8 bases, and 18 bases lay in between. CDR3 coding DNA: TGTGCCAGCAGTAACTTGGGGGGCGCGGGAGAAAAACTGTTTTTT. Translated: CASSNLGGAGEKLFF.

This clonotype was observed many times. The V gene is TRBV5-1, the J gene TRBJ2-5, with 12 bases matching TRBD1. Trimming removed 4 bases from V and 3 bases from J; junction bases left unmatched: 4. In germline, CDR1 is SGHRS, CDR2 YFSETQ. This CDR3 is 15 amino acids long. DNA of the CDR3: TGCGCCAGCAGCGACGGGACAGGGGGCGAAGAGACCCAGTACTTC. Translating it yields CASSDGTGGEETQYF.